This section outlines one T cell receptor (beta chain) sequence together with its context. A second about 6 to 12 cycle PCR used barcoded and J-beta primers. TCRdb re-called the 5' RACE reads with MiXCR, one entry per CDR3 protein. In the table there are roughly 410,000 distinct CDR3 sequences, about 52% of which are singletons. This specimen comes from a study of blood T cells in healthy people across ages. The sequence came from a man aged 55 to 69 in good health. Sequencing used blood.

CDR3 nucleotides: TGCGCCAGCAGCGTGGACAGGGGGAACCAAGAGACCCAGTACTTC. It translates to CASSVDRGNQETQYF. The V and J genes are TRBV5-1 and TRBJ2-5; 10 positions match TRBD1. Germline V lookup: CDR1 SGHRS, CDR2 YFSETQ. J lost 0 bases, V lost 4 bases, and 3 bases had no gene match. The CDR3 has 15 residues.